This TCR beta chain is drawn from a study of blood T cell repertoires in COVID-19. As for the study in general: The United States, Italy and Spain provided the acute and convalescent COVID-19 samples. The analysed material was cDNA or gDNA that came from T cells, B-cell-depleted T cells, or PBMCs.

The length of the CDR3 is 14 residues. Per germline, CDR1 MNHEY and CDR2 SVGAGI. V shed 5 bases, J shed 10 bases, and the junction held 11 bases outside the gene matches. Source study methods: It was from reference gene primer amplification that nucleated cell counts were estimated. Only in-frame clones appear in the TCRdb table, and some are missing; sequencing was by immunoSEQ multiplex PCR. V and J calls and clone size are copied from that table; D and trimming were computed from the DNA. The sample carries around 140,000 clones, over 70% recorded once. This clone was seen a few times. The rearrangement joins TRBV6-5 to TRBJ1-5; TRBD1 matches 7 bases. The receptor comes from a man in his fifties or sixties with active or convalescent COVID-19. Sample: peripheral blood. CDR3: CASSPGQSRRPQHF. CDR3 nucleotide sequence: TGTGCCAGCAGTCCGGGACAGTCTCGTAGACCCCAGCATTTT.